Shown below are 16 T cell receptor beta chains from a single sample sequenced in a study of CD8 T cells in ankylosing spondylitis (dated by TCRdb to about 2017). Library method: 5' RACE. The instrument was an Illumina HiSeq 2500. TCRdb trimmed public reads at Q25 via fastp, called clones via MiXCR and kept in-frame beta chains. All rows with the same CDR3 protein become a single entry with the most common DNA and genes. The sample yields around 230,000 distinct CDR3 sequences; 8% to 9.5% were counted once. Nearly 7% of the sample comes from the top ten. Input material: blood, either unsorted or a sorted T cell fraction (not recorded which). Receptors originate from a male donor with ankylosing spondylitis or in good health (not recorded which).

There are many counts of this clonotype. The CDR3 protein is CASSTRFPGSPYEQYF. The CDR3 nucleotides read TGTGCCAGCAGCACCCGCTTTCCGGGATCCCCCTACGAGCAGTACTTC. The J gene is TRBJ2-7, the V gene TRBV4-2, with D possibly being TRBD2 (5 bases). Trimming stripped 5 bases from V and 2 bases from J, with 19 bases between. From germline, CDR1 is LGHNA and CDR2 YNFKEQ. This CDR3 comprises 16 residues.

The chain joins TRBV19 to TRBJ2-1, with D tentatively TRBD2 (6 bases). The germline gives CDR1 LNHDA, CDR2 SQIVND (reference sequence). The CDR3 loop spans 14 amino acids. Deletions cut 6 bases from V and 7 bases from J, with 16 bases between. As DNA, the CDR3 is TGTGCCAGTAGGGACTTGTCCCGGGAGAATGAGCAGTTCTTC. Its translation: CASRDLSRENEQFF.

This clonotype was seen only a few times. This rearrangement joins TRBV23-1 to TRBJ2-5, with a tentative D call TRBD1 (6 bases). TRBV23-1 counts as an open reading frame of uncertain function. CDR3 length: 14 amino acids. Trimming stripped 6 bases from V and 2 bases from J, with 13 bases between. CDR3 DNA sequence: TGCGCCAGCAGCCCCGGGACACTTCAAGAGACCCAGTACTTC. Its translation: CASSPGTLQETQYF.

The J gene is TRBJ2-5, the V gene TRBV20-1; 9 positions match TRBD1. This CDR3 has 14 residues. V shed 4 bases and J 4 bases; nucleotides not matched to a gene: 7. Germline V gene lookup returns CDR1 DFQATT and CDR2 SNEGSKA (reference sequence). In nucleotides, the CDR3 is TGCAGTGCTACGTGCACAGGGGGCAGAGAGACCCAGTACTTC. Encoded protein: CSATCTGGRETQYF.

This clonotype showed up just a few times. The CDR3 nucleotides are TGCAGTGCCCAGGGACACCATAGCAATCAGCCCCAGCATTTT. Its translation: CSAQGHHSNQPQHF. V is TRBV20-1 and J is TRBJ1-5; maybe TRBD1 (6 bases). The germline gives CDR1 DFQATT, CDR2 SNEGSKA (reference sequence). Trimming took off 6 bases at V and 0 bases at J, with 12 bases between the two ends. The CDR3 contains 14 residues.

This CDR3 is CSASVGQGNPGANVLTF. In DNA, the CDR3 is TGCAGTGCTAGCGTCGGACAGGGGAACCCTGGGGCCAACGTCCTGACTTTC. The chain carries TRBV20-1 and TRBJ2-6; 9 nucleotides align to TRBD1. The CDR3 is 17 residues long. The J segment lost 2 bases and the V segment lost 3 bases, leaving 8 bases of the junction unmatched. Germline V gene sequence: CDR1 DFQATT, CDR2 SNEGSKA (reference sequence).

This clonotype has at least ten counts. This sequence joins TRBV7-8 and TRBJ2-3; D gene unclear. Germline lookup yields CDR1 SGHVS and CDR2 FQNEAQ. Trimming removed 4 bases from V and 2 bases from J, with 13 bases in between. This CDR3 region has 15 residues. CDR3 in amino acids: CASSSSALYTDTQYF. Here the CDR3 DNA reads TGTGCCAGCAGCTCCTCAGCGCTCTACACAGATACGCAGTATTTT.

This clonotype was detected ten times or more. The rearrangement links TRBV12-5 to TRBJ2-1; 8 bases are shared with TRBD2. This CDR3 region has 19 residues. Germline values: CDR1 LGHNT, CDR2 FRNRAP. V shed 1 base, J shed 3 bases, and the junction held 14 bases outside the gene matches. CDR3 DNA: TGTGCTAGTGGTTTGGACCTCTTCGGGGGGGAGTGGGGCTACAATGAGCAGTTCTTC. Translated, it gives CASGLDLFGGEWGYNEQFF.

This clonotype was recorded many times. The chain has TRBV6-2 or TRBV6-3 and TRBJ2-7; TRBD1 is a possible D gene (5 bases). Germline-derived CDR1 and CDR2 are MNHEY and SVGEGT. This CDR3 contains 16 residues. Trimming removed 0 bases from V and 0 bases from J, with 12 bases in between. CDR3 nucleotides: TGTGCCAGCAGTTACTCGACCAGGGTGGTCTCCTACGAGCAGTACTTC. Translated: CASSYSTRVVSYEQYF.

Only a few counts were recorded for this clonotype. The rearrangement links TRBV7-8 to TRBJ2-7; 7 nucleotides match TRBD2. J lost 1 base, V lost 5 bases, and 8 bases had no gene match. The length of the CDR3 is 15 residues. Germline V lookup: CDR1 SGHVS, CDR2 FQNEAQ. The DNA of the CDR3 is TGTGCCAGCAGCCCGAACCGGGACTATTCCTACGAGCAGTACTTC. Residues: CASSPNRDYSYEQYF.

The rearrangement uses TRBV5-1 and TRBJ2-2; no firm D call. Germline V gene data show CDR1 as SGHRS and CDR2 as YFSETQ. This CDR3 has 16 residues. With 0 bases removed from V and 7 bases from J, the gap between germline ends came to 16 bases. CDR3 bases: TGCGCCAGCAGCTTGGTACTTAGCAGGTCTGGCGGGGAGCTGTTTTTT. It codes for CASSLVLSRSGGELFF.

This clonotype showed up just a few times. The rearrangement joins TRBV10-3 to TRBJ1-2, with no clear D. The CDR3 length is 13 residues. The V gene's germline CDR1 is ENHRY and CDR2 SYGVKD. V was pared by 3 bases and J by 0 bases, with 5 bases between. The CDR3 bases are TGTGCCATCAGTGACAGGCCTAACTATGGCTACACCTTC. Translation gives CAISDRPNYGYTF.

The sample holds many counts of this clonotype. This chain joins TRBV20-1 and TRBJ2-2, with 8 nucleotides matching TRBD2. Losses at the gene ends were 3 bases for V and 0 bases for J; bases not matched to a gene: 3. CDR1 is DFQATT, CDR2 SNEGSKA, per germline (reference sequence). The CDR3 sequence is 15 residues long. The DNA of the CDR3 is TGCAGTGCTAGGGCTAGCGGGTCGAACACCGGGGAGCTGTTTTTT. It is translated as CSARASGSNTGELFF.

This clonotype has a count of ten or more. The genes are TRBV6-4 and TRBJ2-2; D is uncertain. CDR3 size: 16 residues. Germline V CDR1 and CDR2: MRHNA, SNTAGT. V was cut by 5 bases and J by 0 bases, with 13 bases left in between. The CDR3: CASSPQRLANTGELFF. The CDR3 nucleotides read TGTGCCAGCAGTCCCCAAAGACTCGCGAACACCGGGGAGCTGTTTTTT.

The CDR3 DNA reads as TGTGCCAGCAGCTTAGGAGACAGAGGGTTTTGGGAGACCCAGTACTTC. It encodes CASSLGDRGFWETQYF. This sequence joins TRBV13 and TRBJ2-5; TRBD1 or TRBD2 may be the D gene (5 bases each). There are 16 residues in the CDR3. CDR1 and CDR2 from the germline V gene are PRHDT and FYEKMQ (reference sequence). Trimming removed 0 bases at V and 5 bases at J, with 16 bases between.

The chain has TRBV9 and TRBJ2-3; D possibly matches TRBD1 or TRBD2 (7 bases each). CDR1 SGDLS and CDR2 YYNGEE come from the germline V gene. This CDR3 contains 17 residues. Trimming shortened V by 2 bases and J by 3 bases, and 19 bases separated the two germline ends. CDR3 sequence reads: CASSVSYHRGGTDTQYF. CDR3 DNA sequence: TGTGCCAGCAGCGTTTCATACCACAGGGGAGGGACAGATACGCAGTATTTT.